Below, 30 T cell receptor beta chains from the same sample are listed, as sequenced in a study of breast tumors, draining lymph nodes, adjacent tissues. One entry per CDR3 protein, called by TCRdb with MiXCR from the multiplex PCR reads. Of around 130,000 distinct CDR3 sequences listed, 21% are singletons. Axillary draining lymph nodes of breast cancer patients supplied the node samples. What was sequenced was axillary lymph node tissue. Receptors originate from a female donor with breast cancer. Some clones in this sample may be carry-over from other donors' samples.

Ten or more counts support this clonotype. The chain joins TRBV5-6 to TRBJ2-7, with TRBD2 matching 7 bases. Per germline, CDR1 SGHDT and CDR2 YYEEEE. The length of the CDR3 is 13 residues. Germline trimming cut 4 bases from V and 5 bases from J; bases unmatched to any gene: 6. Here the CDR3 reads CASSQGGVDEQYF. The CDR3 DNA is TGTGCCAGCAGCCAGGGAGGGGTTGACGAGCAGTACTTC. Drawing the rest from reference TRBV5-6 and TRBJ2-7, the complete variable domain is DAGVTQSPTHLIKTRGQQVTLRCSPKSGHDTVSWYQQALGQGPQFIFQYYEEEERQRGNFPDRFSGHQFPNYSSELNVNALLLGDSALYLCASSQGGVDEQYFGPGTRLTVT.

The table lists this clonotype with many counts. The V and J genes are TRBV6-4 and TRBJ2-6; 9 bases are a match to TRBD1. V lost 4 bases, J lost 2 bases, and 6 bases stayed unmatched. The CDR3 contains 17 residues. CDR1 and CDR2 from the germline V gene are MRHNA and SNTAGT. The CDR3 nucleotides are TGTGCCAGCAGTGTGTCGGGACAGGGTACTGGGGCCAACGTCCTGACTTTC. Translated, it gives CASSVSGQGTGANVLTF.

With regard to this clonotype: A single base separates this from a much larger clone, so it may be a read error. V and J are TRBV4-1 and TRBJ2-7; 9 bases are shared with TRBD2. This CDR3 is built from 18 residues. Losses at the gene ends were 1 base for V and 0 bases for J; bases not matched to a gene: 10. Germline V lookup: CDR1 MGHRA, CDR2 YSYEKL. The CDR3 loop is CASSQVVRASGNSYEQYF. As DNA, the CDR3 is TGCGCCAGCAGCCAAGTAGTACGGGCTAGCGGGAACTCCTACGAGCAGTACTTC.

This clonotype has a count of ten or more. The chain joins TRBV4-2 to TRBJ1-2, with D possibly matching TRBD1 (6 bases). The CDR3 has 14 amino acids. Trimming took 1 base from V and 8 from J, leaving 14 bases between them. The germline V gene has CDR1 LGHNA and CDR2 YNFKEQ. CDR3 DNA sequence: TGTGCCAGCAGCCAAGGGGACACCGGGTTGGGCTACACCTTC. Translation gives CASSQGDTGLGYTF.

This clonotype was recorded many times. The rearrangement uses TRBV2 and TRBJ2-1; D unclear. The CDR3 consists of 13 residues. Per the germline V gene, CDR1 is SNHLY and CDR2 is FYNNEI. V gave up 2 bases and J gave up 4 bases, with 6 bases separating them. This CDR3 is CASSEHLYNEQFF. The CDR3 DNA sequence: TGTGCCAGCAGTGAACACTTGTACAATGAGCAGTTCTTC.

V is TRBV3-1 and J is TRBJ1-5; the D gene is possibly TRBD1 (5 bases). Trimming took 1 base from V and 4 from J, leaving 11 bases between them. CDR3 length equals 15 residues. CDR1 is LGHDT, CDR2 YNNKEL, per germline (reference sequence). For the CDR3, the DNA is TGTGCCAGCAGCCAAGTGTCGGGGGGAAATCAGCCCCAGCATTTT. Encoded protein: CASSQVSGGNQPQHF.

This clonotype was detected only a few times. The chain joins TRBV19 to TRBJ1-5; D not resolved. The length of the CDR3 is 13 residues. The V and J ends lost 1 base and 12 bases respectively, with 13 bases between them. CDR1 and CDR2 (germline): LNHDA, SQIVND (reference sequence). The CDR3 sequence: CASSIAGVGNQHF. CDR3 coding DNA: TGTGCCAGTAGTATAGCCGGGGTGGGGAACCAGCATTTT.

This clonotype was counted between two and nine times. A read error may be the cause here, since a much bigger clone is one base away. The CDR3 is CASSPLGRAGVHEQYF. The CDR3 nucleotides are TGTGCCAGCAGCCCTCTAGGGAGGGCGGGGGTCCACGAGCAGTACTTC. V usage is TRBV6-4 and J usage is TRBJ2-7; 7 bases line up with TRBD2. CDR1 and CDR2 from the germline V gene are MRHNA and SNTAGT. There are 16 residues in the CDR3. The junction had 16 bases not matched to a gene; V was cut back by 6 bases and J by 5 bases.

This clonotype was observed many times. V and J are TRBV20-1 and TRBJ1-2; TRBD1 matches at 11 bases. CDR3 length equals 17 residues. Per the germline V gene, CDR1 is DFQATT and CDR2 is SNEGSKA (reference sequence). The V and J ends lost 2 bases and 6 bases, in that order; junction bases with no gene match: 14. CDR3 residues: CSARSVGDRGSMDGYTF. CDR3 DNA: TGCAGTGCTAGATCCGTCGGGGACAGGGGGTCTATGGATGGCTACACCTTC.

Turning to this clonotype: A single base separates this from a much larger clone, so it may be a read error. The chain uses TRBV4-1 and TRBJ1-4; possibly TRBD1 for D (6 bases). V lost 1 base to trimming and J lost 7 bases, with 19 bases between them. The CDR3 totals 17 residues. Germline CDR1 MGHRA, CDR2 YSYEKL. The CDR3 DNA reads as TGCGCCAGCAGCCAAGGGCCCCCCAGGGGTTGGGGTGAAAAACTGTTTTTT. This codes for CASSQGPPRGWGEKLFF.

This clonotype was detected many times. J is TRBJ2-7 and V is TRBV29-1; 11 bases line up with TRBD2. With V trimmed by 5 bases and J by 3 bases, 6 bases remained unmatched. This CDR3 comprises 14 residues. Looked up from germline, CDR1 is SQVTM and CDR2 is ANQGSEA. The chain's CDR3 is CSVTSGSWGYEQYF. The DNA for the CDR3 is TGCAGCGTTACTAGCGGGAGTTGGGGCTACGAGCAGTACTTC.

This clonotype was observed many times. The V gene is TRBV28, the J gene TRBJ2-7; 7 bases align to TRBD2. Germline loops: CDR1 MDHEN, CDR2 SYDVKM. The CDR3 runs to 14 residues. Trimming cost V 2 bases and J 2 bases; bases outside gene matches: 3. The CDR3 DNA reads TGTGCCAGCAGTTTACTGGGGACTACCTACGAGCAGTACTTC. As protein: CASSLLGTTYEQYF.

This clonotype appeared many times. The chain couples TRBV7-6 to TRBJ2-3; D uncertain. Germline CDR1 is SGHVS and CDR2 is FNYEAQ. V was clipped by 5 bases and J by 8 bases, with 14 bases between them. The CDR3 contains 13 residues. The CDR3 DNA reads as TGTGCCAGCAGCCAACTGACTGCCGTTACGCAGTATTTT. Translating gives CASSQLTAVTQYF.

This clonotype came up many times. The rearrangement uses TRBV29-1 and TRBJ1-2; D is perhaps TRBD1 (5 bases). The germline V and J ends were trimmed by 7 bases and 3 bases, with 18 bases remaining between them. The CDR3 has 14 amino acids. Per the germline V gene, CDR1 is SQVTM and CDR2 is ANQGSEA. CDR3 nucleotides: TGCAGCGGCCTAACGGACAAACCTTACTATGGCTACACCTTC. This encodes CSGLTDKPYYGYTF.

This clonotype appeared many times. This rearrangement joins TRBV6-6 to TRBJ2-7, with no clear D. In germline, CDR1 is MNHNY, CDR2 SVGAGI (reference sequence). This CDR3 spans 14 amino acids. The V gene lost 10 bases and the J gene lost 6 bases, with 22 bases spanning the gap. The CDR3 bases are TGTGCCATCTCCCGGGCCCCTCGCACCAGCGAGCAGTACTTC. Encoded protein: CAISRAPRTSEQYF.

As regards this clonotype: A read error is possible here, since a much larger clone lies one base away. It is likely a read error, because the conserved phenylalanine at the end of the CDR3 is missing. This chain links TRBV29-1 with TRBJ1-2; D may be TRBD1 (5 bases). Germline assignment: CDR1 SQVTM and CDR2 ANQGSEA. This CDR3 region has 14 residues. The germline V and J ends were trimmed by 3 bases and 1 base, with 12 bases remaining between them. CDR3 region: CSVDWAGSNYGYTL. Here the CDR3 DNA reads TGCAGCGTTGACTGGGCAGGGAGTAACTATGGCTACACCCTC.

Ten or more counts support this clonotype. At one end, the junction sequence differs from germline, possibly due to a read error. This chain links TRBV7-7 with TRBJ2-6; D unresolved. The V gene's germline CDR1 is SSHAT and CDR2 FNYEAQ (reference sequence). The CDR3 consists of 15 residues. CDR3 bases: TGTGCTAGCAGCTTAGATAACTCTGGGGCCAACGTCCTGACTTTC. As protein: CASSLDNSGANVLTF.

This clonotype has ten or more counts. The chain recombines TRBV19 with TRBJ2-3; D is ambiguous. V shed 10 bases and J shed 0 bases, with 14 bases lying between them. The CDR3 spans 14 residues. From germline, CDR1 is LNHDA and CDR2 SQIVND (reference sequence). CDR3 region: CATTGLGSTDTQYF. CDR3 nucleotides: TGTGCCACCACCGGTCTCGGTAGCACAGATACGCAGTATTTT.

This clonotype was seen many times. One junction end disagrees with the germline gene, perhaps due to a read error. The chain combines TRBV7-6 with TRBJ2-7; 7 bases agree with TRBD1. Germline CDR1 SGHVS, CDR2 FNYEAQ. There are 13 residues in the CDR3. Written as DNA, the CDR3 is TGTGCCAGCAGTGAGGACAGGAAGCTGTTCCTAAACTTC. Translated: CASSEDRKLFLNF. Supplemented by reference TRBV7-6 and TRBJ2-7, the full variable domain reads GAGVSQSPRYKVTKRGQDVALRCDPISGHVSLYWYRQALGQGPEFLTYFNYEAQQDKSGLPNDRFSAERPEGSISTLTIQRTEQRDSAMYRCASSEDRKLFLNFGPGTRLTVT.

About this clonotype: A much larger clone differs by one base, so this may be a read error. The chain links TRBV11-2 to TRBJ2-7, with 8 bases that match TRBD2. The germline V gene has CDR1 SGHAT and CDR2 FQNNGV. The CDR3 runs 14 residues. CDR3 in DNA: TGTGCCGGCAGCATAACGGGAGGGCCCTACGAGCAGTACTTC. This codes for CAGSITGGPYEQYF.

This clonotype has ten or more counts. This chain joins TRBV7-2 and TRBJ1-6; 9 bases match TRBD1. Germline CDR1 reads SGHTA; CDR2 reads FQGNSA. The CDR3 has 14 residues. The J segment lost 8 bases and the V segment lost 5 bases, leaving 4 bases of the junction unmatched. This CDR3 is CASSPRDRDSPLHF. CDR3 sequence (DNA): TGTGCCAGCAGCCCGCGGGACAGGGATTCACCCCTCCACTTT.

In this sample, this clonotype turned up many times. V and J are TRBV5-1 and TRBJ2-3; the match to TRBD2 covers 7 bases. Germline loops: CDR1 SGHRS, CDR2 YFSETQ. V was clipped by 4 bases and J by 3 bases; unmatched bases: 8. The length of the CDR3 is 15 residues. The CDR3 DNA follows: TGCGCCAGCAGCCTTACCGGGACTACTACAGATACGCAGTATTTT. Translating it yields CASSLTGTTTDTQYF.

In this sample, this clonotype turned up many times. V is TRBV2 and J is TRBJ2-1, with TRBD2 matching over 8 bases. V lost 6 bases to trimming and J lost 7 bases; unmatched junction nucleotides: 11. The CDR3 contains 15 residues. Looked up from germline, CDR1 is SNHLY and CDR2 is FYNNEI. The CDR3: CASRVAGLGENEQFF. In DNA form, the CDR3 reads TGTGCCAGCAGGGTAGCGGGACTTGGGGAAAATGAGCAGTTCTTC.

The chain carries TRBV25-1 and TRBJ2-7, with 7 bases lining up with TRBD1. Germline lookup yields CDR1 MGHDK and CDR2 SYGVNS. The CDR3 extends over 13 amino acids. V gave up 6 bases and J gave up 5 bases; unmatched junction bases: 7. The CDR3 region has the DNA TGTGCCAGCAGGGGGACAGAGAAGAACGAGCAGTACTTC. It encodes CASRGTEKNEQYF.

This clonotype was counted a few times. A much larger clone lies a single base off, so this may be a read error. CDR3: CSARGGEGAYEQYF. In DNA, the CDR3 is TGCAGTGCTAGAGGCGGGGAGGGCGCCTACGAGCAGTACTTC. The genes are TRBV20-1 and TRBJ2-7, with 7 positions matching TRBD2. From germline, CDR1 is DFQATT and CDR2 SNEGSKA (reference sequence). The ends lost 1 base at V and 2 bases at J; junction bases unmatched: 5. This CDR3 region has 14 residues.

This clonotype occurred many times. The gene calls are TRBV30 and TRBJ2-1, with unresolved D. This CDR3 comprises 11 residues. With 2 bases removed from V and 7 bases from J, the gap between germline ends came to 6 bases. The germline CDR1 and CDR2 sequences are GTSNPN and SVGIG (reference sequence). The chain's CDR3 is CAWSRANEQFF. The CDR3 nucleotides read TGTGCCTGGAGTAGGGCGAATGAGCAGTTCTTC.

Note on this clonotype: Just one base apart from a much larger clone, this may be a read error. J is TRBJ2-7 and V is TRBV15, with 10 bases that match TRBD2. The CDR3 has 17 residues. Germline lookup yields CDR1 LNHNV and CDR2 YYDKDF (reference sequence). The CDR3 sequence is CATSGDFLAGGGYEQYF. DNA for the CDR3: TGTGCCACCAGCGGAGATTTTTTAGCGGGAGGAGGCTACGAGCAGTACTTC.

Remarks on this clonotype: The junction differs from germline at one of its ends, possibly a read error. The chain employs TRBV18 and TRBJ2-3; possibly TRBD1 or TRBD2 for D (5 bases each). The CDR3 loop spans 15 amino acids. The germline gives CDR1 KGHSH, CDR2 LQKENI. The CDR3 DNA reads TGTGCCAGCTCACCCCGAGGGGTTGCCACAGATACACAGTATTTT. As protein: CASSPRGVATDTQYF.

This clonotype was counted at least ten times. The chain links TRBV7-9 to TRBJ1-2, with D unresolved. CDR1 is SEHNR, CDR2 FQNEAQ, per germline (reference sequence). The CDR3 contains 14 residues. V dropped 2 bases and J dropped 4 bases, with 11 bases sitting between them. The CDR3 coding sequence is TGTGCCAGCAGCTTAATGGCAGGACTCTATGGCTACACCTTC. It codes for CASSLMAGLYGYTF.

With respect to this clonotype: The junction departs from the called germline gene at one end, perhaps through a read error. The chain couples TRBV19 to TRBJ2-1; 13 bases match TRBD2. The CDR3 has 18 residues. Germline CDR1 reads LNHDA; CDR2 reads SQIVND (reference sequence). CDR3 in amino acids: CASSLEGTSGNLYNEQFF. CDR3 in DNA: TGTGCCAGTAGTCTAGAGGGGACTAGCGGGAATCTCTACAATGAGCAGTTCTTC.